This TCR beta chain was observed in a study of blood T cell repertoires in COVID-19. At the level of the study: Nucleic acid was either cDNA or gDNA, and it came from T cells, B-cell-depleted T cells, or PBMCs.

Trimming removed 3 bases from V and 2 bases from J, with 4 bases in between. Per germline, CDR1 KGHSH and CDR2 LQKENI. The CDR3 runs 12 residues. Clones were read by immunoSEQ multiplex PCR, and TCRdb kept only the in-frame ones, dropping some. The data show roughly 160,000 clones, with around 82% seen just once and approximately 10% held by the top ten. The sequence came from a woman older than 75 with active or convalescent COVID-19. The material sequenced was peripheral blood. The V and J genes are TRBV18 and TRBJ2-5, with unresolved D. The CDR3 sequence: CASSPEQETQYF. The CDR3 nucleotides read TGTGCCAGCTCACCGGAGCAAGAGACCCAGTACTTC. The full variable domain, with the rest looked up from reference TRBV18 and TRBJ2-5, is NAGVMQNPRHLVRRRGQEARLRCSPMKGHSHVYWYRQLPEEGLKFMVYLQKENIIDESGMPKERFSAEFPKEGPSILRIQQVVRGDSAAYFCASSPEQETQYFGPGTRLLVL.